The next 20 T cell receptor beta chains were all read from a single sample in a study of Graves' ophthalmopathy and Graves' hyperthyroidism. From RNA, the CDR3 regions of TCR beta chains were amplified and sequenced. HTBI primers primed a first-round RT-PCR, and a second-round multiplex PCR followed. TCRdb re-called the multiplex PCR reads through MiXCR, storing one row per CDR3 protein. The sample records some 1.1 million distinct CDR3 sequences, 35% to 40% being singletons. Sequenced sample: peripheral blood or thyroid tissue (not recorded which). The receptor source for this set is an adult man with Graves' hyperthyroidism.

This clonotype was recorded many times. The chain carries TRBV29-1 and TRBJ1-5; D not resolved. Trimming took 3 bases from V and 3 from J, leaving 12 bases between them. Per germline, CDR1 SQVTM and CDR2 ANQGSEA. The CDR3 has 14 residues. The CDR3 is CSVESWNYNQPQHF. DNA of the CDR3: TGCAGCGTTGAGTCGTGGAACTACAATCAGCCCCAGCATTTT. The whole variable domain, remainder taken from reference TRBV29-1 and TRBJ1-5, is SAVISQKPSRDICQRGTSLTIQCQVDSQVTMMFWYRQQPGQSLTLIATANQGSEATYESGFVIDKFPISRPNLTFSTLTVSNMSPEDSSIYLCSVESWNYNQPQHFGDGTRLSIL.

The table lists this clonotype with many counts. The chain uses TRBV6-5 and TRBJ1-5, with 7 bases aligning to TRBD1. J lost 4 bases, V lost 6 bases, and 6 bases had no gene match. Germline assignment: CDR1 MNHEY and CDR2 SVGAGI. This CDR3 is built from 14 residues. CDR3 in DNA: TGTGCCAGCAGCTACAGGGGCGGGAATCAGCCCCAGCATTTT. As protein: CASSYRGGNQPQHF.

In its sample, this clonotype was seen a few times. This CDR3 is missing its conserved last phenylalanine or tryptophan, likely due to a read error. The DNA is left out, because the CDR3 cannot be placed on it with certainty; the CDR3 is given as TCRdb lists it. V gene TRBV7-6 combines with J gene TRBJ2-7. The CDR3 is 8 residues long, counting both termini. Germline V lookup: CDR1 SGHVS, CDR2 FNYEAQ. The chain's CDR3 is CASSLARL.

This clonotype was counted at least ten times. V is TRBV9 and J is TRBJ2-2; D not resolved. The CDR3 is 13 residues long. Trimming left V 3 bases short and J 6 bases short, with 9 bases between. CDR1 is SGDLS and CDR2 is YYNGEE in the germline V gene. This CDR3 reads CASSADFPGELFF. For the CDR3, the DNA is TGTGCCAGCAGCGCGGATTTCCCCGGGGAGCTGTTTTTT.

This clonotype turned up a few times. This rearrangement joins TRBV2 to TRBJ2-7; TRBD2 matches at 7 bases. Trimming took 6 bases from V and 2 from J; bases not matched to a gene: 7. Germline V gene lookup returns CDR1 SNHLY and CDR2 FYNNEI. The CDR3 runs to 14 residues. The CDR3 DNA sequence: TGTGCCAGCAGGATTACTAGCGCAACCTACGAGCAGTACTTC. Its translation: CASRITSATYEQYF.

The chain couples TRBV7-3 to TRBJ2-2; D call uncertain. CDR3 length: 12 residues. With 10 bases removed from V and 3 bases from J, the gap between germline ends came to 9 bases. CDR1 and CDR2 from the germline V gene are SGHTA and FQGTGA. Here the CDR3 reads CAIVGDTGELFF. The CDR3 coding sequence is TGTGCCATCGTCGGCGACACCGGGGAGCTGTTTTTT. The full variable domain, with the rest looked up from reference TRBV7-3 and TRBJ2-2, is GAGVSQTPSNKVTEKGKYVELRCDPISGHTALYWYRQSLGQGPEFLIYFQGTGAADDSGLPNDRFFAVRPEGSVSTLKIQRTERGDSAVYLCAIVGDTGELFFGEGSRLTVL.

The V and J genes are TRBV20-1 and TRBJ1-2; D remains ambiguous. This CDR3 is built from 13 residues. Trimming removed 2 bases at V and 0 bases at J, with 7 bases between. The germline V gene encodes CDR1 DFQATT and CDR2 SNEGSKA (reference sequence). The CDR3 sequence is CSARHPANYGYTF. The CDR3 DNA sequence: TGCAGTGCTAGACACCCAGCTAACTATGGCTACACCTTC.

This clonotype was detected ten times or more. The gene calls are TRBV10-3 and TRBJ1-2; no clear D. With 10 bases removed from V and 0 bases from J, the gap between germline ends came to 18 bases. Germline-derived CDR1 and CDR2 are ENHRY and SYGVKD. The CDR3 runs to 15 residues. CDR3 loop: CATTPQAVTNYGYTF. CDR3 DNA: TGTGCCACCACTCCCCAGGCGGTTACTAACTATGGCTACACCTTC.

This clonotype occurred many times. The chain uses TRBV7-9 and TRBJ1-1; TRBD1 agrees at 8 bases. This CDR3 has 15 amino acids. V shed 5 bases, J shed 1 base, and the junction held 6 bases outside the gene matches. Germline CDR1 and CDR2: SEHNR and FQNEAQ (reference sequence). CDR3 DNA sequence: TGTGCCAGCAGCCGCTCTGACAGGGGGAACACTGAAGCTTTCTTT. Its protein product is CASSRSDRGNTEAFF. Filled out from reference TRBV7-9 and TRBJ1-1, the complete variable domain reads DTGVSQNPRHKITKRGQNVTFRCDPISEHNRLYWYRQTLGQGPEFLTYFQNEAQLEKSRLLSDRFSAERPKGSFSTLEIQRTEQGDSAMYLCASSRSDRGNTEAFFGQGTRLTVV.

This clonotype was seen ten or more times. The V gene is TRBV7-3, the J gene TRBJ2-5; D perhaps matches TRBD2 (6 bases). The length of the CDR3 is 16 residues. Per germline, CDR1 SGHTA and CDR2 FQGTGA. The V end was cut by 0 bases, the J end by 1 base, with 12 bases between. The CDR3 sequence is CASSLTGRRVQETQYF. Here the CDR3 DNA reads TGTGCCAGCAGCTTAACGGGGAGGCGGGTCCAAGAGACCCAGTACTTC. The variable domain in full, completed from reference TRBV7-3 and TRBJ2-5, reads GAGVSQTPSNKVTEKGKYVELRCDPISGHTALYWYRQSLGQGPEFLIYFQGTGAADDSGLPNDRFFAVRPEGSVSTLKIQRTERGDSAVYLCASSLTGRRVQETQYFGPGTRLLVL.

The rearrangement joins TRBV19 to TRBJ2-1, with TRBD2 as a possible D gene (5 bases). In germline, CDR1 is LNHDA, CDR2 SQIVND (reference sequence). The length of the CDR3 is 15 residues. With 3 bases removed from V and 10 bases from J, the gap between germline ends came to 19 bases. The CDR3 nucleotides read TGTGCCAGTAGTATTCGGGTGGGCGGGCTGATCGAGCAGTTCTTC. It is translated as CASSIRVGGLIEQFF. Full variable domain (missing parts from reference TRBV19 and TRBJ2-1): DGGITQSPKYLFRKEGQNVTLSCEQNLNHDAMYWYRQDPGQGLRLIYYSQIVNDFQKGDIAEGYSVSREKKESFPLTVTSAQKNPTAFYLCASSIRVGGLIEQFFGPGTRLTVL.

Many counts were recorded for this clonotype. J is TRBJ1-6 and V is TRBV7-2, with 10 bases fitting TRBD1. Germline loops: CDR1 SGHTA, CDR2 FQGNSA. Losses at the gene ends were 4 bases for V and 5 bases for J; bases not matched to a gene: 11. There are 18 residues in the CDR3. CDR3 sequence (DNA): TGTGCCAGCAGCTACCGGGACAGGGGTTACTCGGATAATTCACCCCTCCACTTT. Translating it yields CASSYRDRGYSDNSPLHF.

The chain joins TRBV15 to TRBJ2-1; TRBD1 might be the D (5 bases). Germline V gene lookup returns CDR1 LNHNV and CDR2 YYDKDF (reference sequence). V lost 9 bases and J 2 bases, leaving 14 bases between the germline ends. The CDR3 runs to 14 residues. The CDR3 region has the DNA TGTGCCACGGCGCGGCAGGGAACCTACAATGAGCAGTTCTTC. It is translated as CATARQGTYNEQFF.

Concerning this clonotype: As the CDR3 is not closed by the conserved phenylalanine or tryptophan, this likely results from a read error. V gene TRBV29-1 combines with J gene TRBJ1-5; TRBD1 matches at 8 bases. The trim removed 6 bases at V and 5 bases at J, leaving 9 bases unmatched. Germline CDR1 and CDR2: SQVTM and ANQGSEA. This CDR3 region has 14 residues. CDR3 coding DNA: TGCAGCGTACGTACAGGGGGGAGGGATCAGCCCCAGCATTCT. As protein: CSVRTGGRDQPQHS.

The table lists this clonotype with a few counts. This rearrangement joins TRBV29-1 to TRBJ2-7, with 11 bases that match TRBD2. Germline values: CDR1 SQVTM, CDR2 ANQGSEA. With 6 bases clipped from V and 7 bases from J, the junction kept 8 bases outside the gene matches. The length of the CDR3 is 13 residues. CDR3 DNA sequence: TGCAGCGTCGCGACTAGCGGGAACTTAGAGCAGTACTTC. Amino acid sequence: CSVATSGNLEQYF.

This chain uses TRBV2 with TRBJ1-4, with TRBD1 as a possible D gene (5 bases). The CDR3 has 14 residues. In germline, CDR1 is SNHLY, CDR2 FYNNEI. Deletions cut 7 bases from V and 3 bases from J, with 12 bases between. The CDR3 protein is CASIGGGANEKLFF. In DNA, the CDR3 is TGTGCCAGCATCGGTGGGGGGGCTAATGAAAAACTGTTTTTT. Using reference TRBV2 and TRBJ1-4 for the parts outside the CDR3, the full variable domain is EPEVTQTPSHQVTQMGQEVILRCVPISNHLYFYWYRQILGQKVEFLVSFYNNEISEKSEIFDDQFSVERPDGSNFTLKIRSTKLEDSAMYFCASIGGGANEKLFFGSGTQLSVL.

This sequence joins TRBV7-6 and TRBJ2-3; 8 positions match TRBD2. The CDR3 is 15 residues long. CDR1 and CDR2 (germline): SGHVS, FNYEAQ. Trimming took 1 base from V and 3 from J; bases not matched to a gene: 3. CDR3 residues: CASSLGGGRTDTQYF. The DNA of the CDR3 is TGTGCCAGCAGCTTAGGGGGCGGGAGGACAGATACGCAGTATTTT.

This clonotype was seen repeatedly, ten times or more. CDR3 region: CASSLVTHFNQPQHF. The CDR3 DNA is TGTGCCAGCAGTTTAGTGACGCACTTCAATCAGCCCCAGCATTTT. The chain recombines TRBV12-3 or TRBV12-4 with TRBJ1-5; D not resolved. The CDR3 totals 15 residues. Trimming removed 1 base from V and 3 bases from J, with 10 bases in between.

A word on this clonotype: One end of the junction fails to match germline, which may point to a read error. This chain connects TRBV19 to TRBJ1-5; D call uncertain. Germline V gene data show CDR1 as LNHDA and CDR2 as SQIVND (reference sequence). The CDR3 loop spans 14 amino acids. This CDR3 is CASRILRGRQPQHF. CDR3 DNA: TGTGCCAGTCGTATATTACGGGGTCGCCAGCCCCAGCATTTT.

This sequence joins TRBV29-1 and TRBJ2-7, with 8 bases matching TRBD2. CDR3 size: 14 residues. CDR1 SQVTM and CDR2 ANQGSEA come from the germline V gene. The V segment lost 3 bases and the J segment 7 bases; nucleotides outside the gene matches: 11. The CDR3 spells CSVDSGGNTGEQYF. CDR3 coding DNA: TGCAGCGTTGACTCGGGAGGGAACACCGGGGAGCAGTACTTC.